Below, 30 T cell receptor beta chains from the same sample are listed, as sequenced in a study of shared clonotypes between healthy human individuals. The repertoire was sequenced with immunoSEQ multiplex PCR; TCRdb's copy has only in-frame clones and lacks some. The repertoire holds approximately 2,000,000 clones, with around 93% as singletons. The naive CD8 subset, CD45RO-negative cells positively selected for CCR7, excluded terminally differentiated effector memory CD45RA+ cells. The specimen was naive CD8+ T cells from PBMCs. Receptors were obtained from a man aged 18 to 35 in good health. Some clones in this sample may be carry-over from other donors' samples.

The chain couples TRBV7-9 to TRBJ1-1, with TRBD1 identical over 7 bases. The V gene end was trimmed by 7 bases and the J gene end by 2 bases; junction bases not matched to a gene: 10. CDR1 and CDR2 (germline): SEHNR, FQNEAQ (reference sequence). This CDR3 spans 15 amino acids. The CDR3 here is CASNQPGTANTEAFF. CDR3 sequence (DNA): TGTGCCAGCAACCAACCCGGGACAGCCAACACTGAAGCTTTCTTT.

CDR3 in amino acids: CASSVFSAGELFF. The CDR3, as DNA: TGTGCCAGCAGTGTCTTTTCGGCCGGGGAGCTGTTTTTT. The chain links TRBV27 to TRBJ2-2; D remains unclear. This CDR3 comprises 13 residues. The ends were cut back, 5 bases at V and 6 bases at J, with 10 bases in the middle. Germline CDR1 reads MNHEY; CDR2 reads SMNVEV (reference sequence).

The rearrangement links TRBV10-3 to TRBJ1-2; TRBD1 aligns across 7 bases. V was pared by 0 bases and J by 5 bases, with 9 bases of the junction left unmatched. Germline V gene lookup returns CDR1 ENHRY and CDR2 SYGVKD. The CDR3 length is 16 residues. The CDR3 bases are TGTGCCATCAGTGAGTCGACAGGGTTGAGAGGGTATGGCTACACCTTC. It is translated as CAISESTGLRGYGYTF.

This chain uses TRBV6-5 with TRBJ1-1; no clear D gene. This CDR3 has 14 residues. V shed 4 bases and J shed 0 bases, with 9 bases lying between them. CDR1 MNHEY and CDR2 SVGAGI come from the germline V gene. The CDR3 DNA follows: TGTGCCAGCAGTTTATTACAGTTGAACACTGAAGCTTTCTTT. Encoded protein: CASSLLQLNTEAFF.

J is TRBJ2-1 and V is TRBV7-2, with D tentatively TRBD1 or TRBD2 (5 bases each). CDR1 is SGHTA, CDR2 FQGNSA, per germline. V lost 1 base to trimming and J lost 10 bases, with 8 bases between them. The length of the CDR3 is 12 residues. As DNA, the CDR3 is TGTGCCAGCAGCTTAGGGGACGGCGAGCAGTTCTTC. Translating it yields CASSLGDGEQFF.

V usage is TRBV7-9 and J usage is TRBJ1-1; D may be TRBD1 (5 bases). V lost 1 base and J lost 1, with 10 bases in between. This CDR3 is 15 amino acids long. The germline V gene encodes CDR1 SEHNR and CDR2 FQNEAQ (reference sequence). Written as DNA, the CDR3 is TGTGCCAGCAGCTTAGGGGGCGGACCGAACACTGAAGCTTTCTTT. It is translated as CASSLGGGPNTEAFF.

The chain is built from TRBV27 and TRBJ2-1; TRBD1 matches 9 bases. This CDR3 contains 15 residues. Looked up from germline, CDR1 is MNHEY and CDR2 is SMNVEV (reference sequence). Germline trimming cut 5 bases from V and 6 bases from J; bases unmatched to any gene: 8. CDR3 in DNA: TGTGCCAGCAGTACATCGGGACAGGGTTTCAATGAGCAGTTCTTC. Protein sequence: CASSTSGQGFNEQFF.

The rearrangement joins TRBV5-4 to TRBJ1-2, with D unresolved. The CDR3 totals 13 residues. The V end lost 5 bases, the J end lost 0 bases, and 8 bases lay between the germline ends. From germline, CDR1 is SGHNT and CDR2 YYREEE (reference sequence). CDR3 sequence reads: CASSPLANYGYTF. The DNA for the CDR3 is TGTGCCAGCAGTCCCCTTGCTAACTATGGCTACACCTTC.

This chain connects TRBV7-9 to TRBJ2-3, with TRBD2 matching 8 bases. The CDR3 extends over 13 amino acids. Trimming cost V 5 bases and J 6 bases; bases outside gene matches: 4. Per germline, CDR1 SEHNR and CDR2 FQNEAQ (reference sequence). In DNA, the CDR3 is TGTGCCAGCAGCCCCGGGGGGGAGGATACGCAGTATTTT. Translation: CASSPGGEDTQYF.

V usage is TRBV4-1 and J usage is TRBJ2-2; no definite D call. Between the trimmed V and J ends, which lost 0 bases and 6 bases, there was a span of 20 bases. Germline V CDR1 and CDR2: MGHRA, YSYEKL. CDR3 length equals 18 residues. For the CDR3, the DNA is TGCGCCAGCAGCCAAGAGGCCCCGCCGGCACGAATGGCCGGGGAGCTGTTTTTT. This codes for CASSQEAPPARMAGELFF.

This clone was detected once. The rearrangement joins TRBV30 to TRBJ2-3; 8 positions match TRBD2. The germline V gene encodes CDR1 GTSNPN and CDR2 SVGIG (reference sequence). The CDR3 runs 16 residues. With 1 base clipped from V and 4 bases from J, the junction kept 10 bases outside the gene matches. CDR3 residues: CAWSGQLAVGPDTQYF. In DNA form, the CDR3 reads TGTGCCTGGAGTGGCCAACTAGCGGTTGGGCCAGATACGCAGTATTTT.

V is TRBV7-9 and J is TRBJ1-3, with TRBD1 as a possible D gene (6 bases). The CDR3 extends over 13 amino acids. Looked up from germline, CDR1 is SEHNR and CDR2 is FQNEAQ (reference sequence). Trimming took off 11 bases at V and 0 bases at J, with 11 bases between the two ends. CDR3 residues: CAGRTDSGNTIYF. In DNA form, the CDR3 reads TGTGCCGGTCGGACAGACTCTGGAAACACCATATATTTT.

The gene calls are TRBV27 and TRBJ1-1; D is perhaps TRBD1 (5 bases). Germline V gene data show CDR1 as MNHEY and CDR2 as SMNVEV (reference sequence). There are 15 residues in the CDR3. V lost 1 base and J lost 3, with 12 bases in between. The CDR3 spells CASSLLAGVDTEAFF. The CDR3 DNA is TGTGCCAGCAGTTTATTGGCGGGGGTAGACACTGAAGCTTTCTTT.

This clone was seen just once. Different DNA sequences within this sample yield the same CDR3. The chain links TRBV27 to TRBJ2-7; 13 nucleotides align to TRBD2. Trimming at V came to 6 bases and at J to 4 bases, leaving 6 bases not matched to a gene. From germline, CDR1 is MNHEY and CDR2 SMNVEV (reference sequence). The CDR3 contains 15 residues. The CDR3 coding sequence is TGTGCCAGCAGAGGAGGACTAGCGGGAGTATACGAGCAGTACTTC. Translated: CASRGGLAGVYEQYF.

This rearrangement joins TRBV4-1 to TRBJ1-5, with a possible D match to TRBD1 (6 bases). Germline CDR1 reads MGHRA; CDR2 reads YSYEKL. There are 15 residues in the CDR3. V lost 0 bases to trimming and J lost 6 bases, with 12 bases between them. In DNA, the CDR3 is TGCGCCAGCAGCCAAGAGAACGTCAGGGGTCAGCCCCAGCATTTT. It encodes CASSQENVRGQPQHF.

The V and J genes are TRBV7-9 and TRBJ2-7; D gene uncertain. This CDR3 has 13 residues. Germline V gene sequence: CDR1 SEHNR, CDR2 FQNEAQ (reference sequence). Between the trimmed V and J ends, which lost 5 bases and 2 bases, there was a span of 10 bases. As DNA, the CDR3 is TGTGCCAGCAGCCCGGAGCTCACCTACGAGCAGTACTTC. Translated, it gives CASSPELTYEQYF.

The V call is TRBV7-9, the J call TRBJ2-7; 10 nucleotides agree with TRBD1. V shed 8 bases, J shed 3 bases, and the junction held 10 bases outside the gene matches. CDR1 SEHNR and CDR2 FQNEAQ come from the germline V gene (reference sequence). CDR3 length equals 15 residues. This CDR3 reads CASQGPGQGFYEQYF. The DNA for the CDR3 is TGTGCCAGCCAGGGACCGGGACAGGGGTTCTACGAGCAGTACTTC.

The V call is TRBV28, the J call TRBJ2-1; 10 bases agree with TRBD2. The CDR3 has 18 amino acids. V gave up 5 bases and J gave up 5 bases; unmatched junction bases: 15. Germline V gene data show CDR1 as MDHEN and CDR2 as SYDVKM. CDR3 amino acids: CASSTLNLGLAQNNEQFF. CDR3 DNA: TGTGCCAGCAGTACCCTAAATTTGGGACTAGCGCAAAACAATGAGCAGTTCTTC. Based on the CDR3 plus reference TRBV28 and TRBJ2-1, the full variable domain is DVKVTQSSRYLVKRTGEKVFLECVQDMDHENMFWYRQDPGLGLRLIYFSYDVKMKEKGDIPEGYSVSREKKERFSLILESASTNQTSMYLCASSTLNLGLAQNNEQFFGPGTRLTVL.

The V call is TRBV13, the J call TRBJ2-7, with D perhaps TRBD2 (6 bases). The germline gives CDR1 PRHDT, CDR2 FYEKMQ (reference sequence). The CDR3 is 16 amino acids. Trimming pared 5 bases from V and 2 bases from J, leaving 19 bases between. This CDR3 is CASSARLEGSPYEQYF. CDR3 sequence (DNA): TGTGCCAGCAGCGCCAGACTAGAGGGATCCCCCTACGAGCAGTACTTC.

The chain links TRBV13 to TRBJ1-2, with D unclear. V was clipped by 4 bases and J by 1 base, with 10 bases between them. The CDR3 has 14 residues. CDR1 and CDR2 from the germline V gene are PRHDT and FYEKMQ (reference sequence). CDR3 nucleotide sequence: TGTGCCAGCAGCTCAAAAGACGGTAACTATGGCTACACCTTC. Its translation is CASSSKDGNYGYTF. The variable domain in full, completed from reference TRBV13 and TRBJ1-2, reads AAGVIQSPRHLIKEKRETATLKCYPIPRHDTVYWYQQGPGQDPQFLISFYEKMQSDKGSIPDRFSAQQFSDYHSELNMSSLELGDSALYFCASSSKDGNYGYTFGSGTRLTVV.

The genes are TRBV7-2 and TRBJ2-7, with a tentative D call TRBD1 (5 bases). The CDR3 length is 15 residues. V shed 4 bases and J shed 5 bases, with 18 bases lying between them. Germline-derived CDR1 and CDR2 are SGHTA and FQGNSA. CDR3 protein: CASSSQGFRGHEQYF. The CDR3 bases are TGTGCCAGCAGCTCGCAGGGATTTAGGGGCCACGAGCAGTACTTC.

This clone came up once. The identical CDR3 is also encoded by other nucleotide sequences in the sample. The chain is built from TRBV7-9 and TRBJ1-1; D uncertain. Germline-derived CDR1 and CDR2 are SEHNR and FQNEAQ (reference sequence). CDR3 length: 13 residues. V was pared by 5 bases and J by 0 bases, with 7 bases between. As DNA, the CDR3 is TGTGCCAGCAGCCTCCCGCTGAACACTGAAGCTTTCTTT. Translated, it gives CASSLPLNTEAFF.

This chain links TRBV29-1 with TRBJ2-3; TRBD1 or TRBD2 may be the D gene (5 bases each). This CDR3 has 14 residues. V was pared by 1 base and J by 2 bases, with 10 bases between. Germline CDR1 and CDR2: SQVTM and ANQGSEA. The CDR3 nucleotides are TGCAGCGTTGAAGCGGGGCCGCCCACAGATACGCAGTATTTT. It is translated as CSVEAGPPTDTQYF.

A single count supports this clone. The chain uses TRBV4-1 and TRBJ2-3; 7 bases are a match to TRBD2. Germline-derived CDR1 and CDR2 are MGHRA and YSYEKL. This CDR3 region has 16 residues. J lost 2 bases, V lost 4 bases, and 9 bases had no gene match. The CDR3 DNA reads TGCGCCAGCAGCCCCAAGGGGCGGGAGTACACAGATACGCAGTATTTT. It codes for CASSPKGREYTDTQYF.

The chain has TRBV27 and TRBJ2-7, with 13 bases matching TRBD2. Germline CDR1 is MNHEY and CDR2 is SMNVEV (reference sequence). The CDR3 has 17 amino acids. Germline trimming cut 4 bases from V and 6 bases from J; bases unmatched to any gene: 12. The CDR3 protein is CASSSFAARLAGGEQYF. The DNA for the CDR3 is TGTGCCAGCAGTTCTTTTGCTGCTCGACTAGCGGGAGGCGAGCAGTACTTC.

The chain is built from TRBV6-6 and TRBJ2-3; possibly TRBD1 for D (6 bases). The CDR3 spans 15 residues. Germline assignment: CDR1 MNHNY and CDR2 SVGAGI (reference sequence). Deletions cut 6 bases from V and 2 bases from J, with 15 bases between. CDR3 region: CASSPRGSDTDTQYF. The CDR3 DNA reads as TGTGCCAGCAGCCCTAGGGGGTCAGACACAGATACGCAGTATTTT.

The rearrangement links TRBV15 to TRBJ2-5; D may be TRBD1 (5 bases). The CDR3 is made up of 14 amino acids. Germline loops: CDR1 LNHNV, CDR2 YYDKDF (reference sequence). Trimming pared 5 bases from V and 5 bases from J, leaving 15 bases between. The CDR3 bases are TGTGCCACCAGCGGGAAAGGGGTCGGGGAGACCCAGTACTTC. Its translation: CATSGKGVGETQYF.

The CDR3 reads CASSSVPDTQYF. In nucleotides, the CDR3 is TGTGCCAGCAGTAGCGTGCCAGATACGCAGTATTTT. The chain carries TRBV28 and TRBJ2-3; D is ambiguous. The CDR3 sequence is 12 residues long. Germline CDR1 MDHEN, CDR2 SYDVKM. V shed 5 bases and J shed 4 bases, with 7 bases lying between them. The complete variable domain, with remaining parts taken from reference TRBV28 and TRBJ2-3, reads DVKVTQSSRYLVKRTGEKVFLECVQDMDHENMFWYRQDPGLGLRLIYFSYDVKMKEKGDIPEGYSVSREKKERFSLILESASTNQTSMYLCASSSVPDTQYFGPGTRLTVL.

The rearrangement uses TRBV12-5 and TRBJ2-1; weak D call: TRBD2 (6 bases). Germline assignment: CDR1 LGHNT and CDR2 FRNRAP. The length of the CDR3 is 15 residues. V was cut by 7 bases and J by 7 bases, with 20 bases left in between. The CDR3 sequence: CASALSGGFGNEQFF. The DNA for the CDR3 is TGTGCTAGTGCCTTGTCTGGGGGGTTCGGGAATGAGCAGTTCTTC.

This clone has a single count. V and J are TRBV5-1 and TRBJ2-2; TRBD2 aligns across 13 bases. The J segment lost 4 bases and the V segment lost 2 bases, leaving 8 bases of the junction unmatched. The CDR3 runs to 18 residues. The V gene's germline CDR1 is SGHRS and CDR2 YFSETQ. This CDR3 is CASSLRLAGGPITGELFF. The CDR3 nucleotides are TGCGCCAGCAGCTTAAGACTAGCGGGAGGTCCGATCACCGGGGAGCTGTTTTTT.